The 30 T cell receptor beta chains presented below share a single source sample, sequenced in a study of T-cell reconstitution after alpha-beta-depleted transplantation in children. Unique molecular identifiers were incorporated into the prepared TCRbeta library. One entry per CDR3 protein, called by TCRdb with MiXCR from the PCR reads. Of 280,000 or so distinct CDR3 sequences listed, about 9.9% are singletons. The source was peripheral blood, collected 180 days after TCRalphabeta/CD19-depleted stem cell transplant. The source is a male patient between 2 and 15 years old who had a stem cell transplant for chronic granulomatous disease, so the T cells may come from the graft donor.

This clonotype was seen at least ten times. The genes are TRBV12-3 or TRBV12-4 and TRBJ1-1; tentative D call: TRBD1 (5 bases). V was trimmed by 10 bases and J by 4 bases, leaving 16 bases between them. CDR3 length: 13 amino acids. The CDR3 DNA is TGTGCCACCCGGATCGGGGGTGGCACTGAAGCTTTCTTT. Protein sequence: CATRIGGGTEAFF.

The table lists this clonotype with many counts. This chain uses TRBV29-1 with TRBJ2-1; 9 positions agree with TRBD2. The CDR3 has 13 residues. Germline CDR1 is SQVTM and CDR2 is ANQGSEA. The junction had 4 bases not matched to a gene; V was cut back by 6 bases and J by 4 bases. The CDR3 sequence: CSVAGGGYNEQFF. The DNA for the CDR3 is TGCAGCGTAGCGGGAGGAGGATACAATGAGCAGTTCTTC.

This clonotype was seen at least ten times. The V and J genes are TRBV24-1 and TRBJ2-7; 9 positions match TRBD1. Per the germline V gene, CDR1 is KGHDR and CDR2 is SFDVKD. The CDR3 contains 17 residues. V shed 4 bases and J 2 bases; nucleotides not matched to a gene: 11. The CDR3 loop is CATSDQGTGHGTYEQYF. The CDR3 DNA reads TGTGCCACCAGTGACCAGGGGACAGGGCACGGAACCTACGAGCAGTACTTC.

This clonotype was detected many times. The chain is built from TRBV28 and TRBJ1-3; no firm D call. The germline CDR1 and CDR2 sequences are MDHEN and SYDVKM. This CDR3 region has 12 residues. V shed 1 base and J shed 5 bases, with 3 bases lying between them. Written as DNA, the CDR3 is TGTGCCAGCAGTTTATCCCGAAACACCATATATTTT. It is translated as CASSLSRNTIYF. The full variable domain, its missing parts supplied by reference TRBV28 and TRBJ1-3, is DVKVTQSSRYLVKRTGEKVFLECVQDMDHENMFWYRQDPGLGLRLIYFSYDVKMKEKGDIPEGYSVSREKKERFSLILESASTNQTSMYLCASSLSRNTIYFGEGSWLTVV.

This clonotype was recorded at least ten times. The gene calls are TRBV7-2 and TRBJ2-1; 13 nucleotides align to TRBD2. The germline V gene has CDR1 SGHTA and CDR2 FQGNSA. CDR3 length equals 16 residues. The trim removed 4 bases at V and 5 bases at J, leaving 5 bases unmatched. The CDR3 loop reads CASSSQGTSGNNEQFF. The DNA of the CDR3 is TGTGCCAGCAGCTCTCAAGGGACTAGCGGGAACAATGAGCAGTTCTTC.

Many counts were recorded for this clonotype. The chain employs TRBV11-1 and TRBJ2-3, with 7 bases identical to TRBD2. The CDR3 is 15 residues long. Unmatched junction bases numbered 5, after V lost 4 bases and J lost 1 base. The germline CDR1 and CDR2 sequences are SGHAT and FQDESV (reference sequence). The CDR3 DNA reads TGTGCCAGCAGCTCGCCTAGCGGTCGCACAGATACGCAGTATTTT. Its protein product is CASSSPSGRTDTQYF.

This clonotype was seen a handful of times. V is TRBV28 and J is TRBJ1-2; D gene uncertain. Germline CDR1 MDHEN, CDR2 SYDVKM. Trimming removed 7 bases at V and 12 bases at J, with 21 bases between. There are 13 residues in the CDR3. CDR3 nucleotide sequence: TGTGCCAGCAATGTGCCATCCGCACCCGTCCACACCTTC. This sequence encodes CASNVPSAPVHTF.

This clonotype was seen many times. CDR3 DNA: TGTGCCAGCGCCCGGACAGGGAGTCCCACAGATACGCAGTATTTT. Translated: CASARTGSPTDTQYF. The V gene is TRBV25-1, the J gene TRBJ2-3, with 8 positions matching TRBD1. The germline V gene has CDR1 MGHDK and CDR2 SYGVNS. The trim removed 8 bases at V and 2 bases at J, leaving 9 bases unmatched. CDR3 size: 15 residues.

This clonotype was detected many times. The CDR3 spells CSSCLTSGYNEQFF. The CDR3, as DNA: TGCAGCTCCTGCCTGACTAGCGGTTACAATGAGCAGTTCTTC. This chain connects TRBV29-1 to TRBJ2-1, with TRBD2 matching 9 bases. J gave up 4 bases and V 8 bases, and 9 bases lay outside the gene matches. Germline CDR1 SQVTM, CDR2 ANQGSEA. The CDR3 consists of 14 residues.

This clonotype was counted at least ten times. This rearrangement joins TRBV20-1 to TRBJ1-3; TRBD1 might be the D (5 bases). The V end was cut by 2 bases, the J end by 4 bases, with 12 bases between. The CDR3 is made up of 14 amino acids. The germline gives CDR1 DFQATT, CDR2 SNEGSKA (reference sequence). The CDR3: CSARWSDTGNTIYF. The CDR3 DNA is TGCAGTGCTAGATGGTCGGACACAGGAAACACCATATATTTT.

Many counts were recorded for this clonotype. The chain employs TRBV20-1 and TRBJ2-1, with 10 bases that match TRBD2. J was trimmed by 7 bases and V by 3 bases; bases with no gene match: 6. Germline CDR1 and CDR2: DFQATT and SNEGSKA (reference sequence). The CDR3 covers 14 residues. CDR3 DNA sequence: TGCAGTGCTAGCGCTAGCGGGGGTTTTAATGAGCAGTTCTTC. Translating gives CSASASGGFNEQFF.

This clonotype came up many times. The V and J genes are TRBV6-6 and TRBJ1-1; possible D gene TRBD1, 5 bases. CDR1 MNHNY and CDR2 SVGAGI come from the germline V gene (reference sequence). V lost 0 bases and J 6 bases, leaving 8 bases between the germline ends. The CDR3 covers 13 residues. The chain's CDR3 is CASSYSIRAEAFF. The CDR3 coding sequence is TGTGCCAGCAGTTACTCGATCAGGGCTGAAGCTTTCTTT.

Ten or more counts support this clonotype. The V and J genes are TRBV20-1 and TRBJ1-5; D is unresolved. With 5 bases removed from V and 2 bases from J, the gap between germline ends came to 19 bases. Germline V gene lookup returns CDR1 DFQATT and CDR2 SNEGSKA (reference sequence). CDR3 length: 16 amino acids. DNA for the CDR3: TGCAGTGCTGTAGTGGCAGTTGGGATAGGCAATCAGCCCCAGCATTTT. Translating gives CSAVVAVGIGNQPQHF.

With respect to this clonotype: A read error is possible here, since a much larger clone lies one base away. V usage is TRBV20-1 and J usage is TRBJ1-2; TRBD1 matches at 8 bases. The CDR3 loop spans 12 amino acids. Germline lookup yields CDR1 DFQATT and CDR2 SNEGSKA (reference sequence). For the CDR3, the DNA is TGCAGTGCCCAAACAGGGGGGTATGGCGACACCTTC. Protein: CSAQTGGYGDTF.

The table lists this clonotype with many counts. V usage is TRBV20-1 and J usage is TRBJ2-2; possibly TRBD1 or TRBD2 for D (5 bases each). Germline lookup yields CDR1 DFQATT and CDR2 SNEGSKA (reference sequence). The CDR3 has 15 residues. V lost 5 bases, J lost 1 base, and 14 bases lay in between. CDR3 in amino acids: CSAPRWGRNTGELFF. In DNA, the CDR3 is TGCAGTGCTCCCCGGTGGGGGAGGAACACCGGGGAGCTGTTTTTT.

As to this clonotype: It may be a read error: a sequence one base away is much more abundant. V is TRBV7-2 and J is TRBJ2-7; D unclear. The germline gives CDR1 SGHTA, CDR2 FQGNSA. The CDR3 extends over 14 amino acids. Trimming removed 6 bases from V and 3 bases from J, with 15 bases in between. The DNA for the CDR3 is TGTGCCAGCAGTGCCGAACAGCTCTTCTACGAGCAGTACTTC. It translates to CASSAEQLFYEQYF.

There are many counts of this clonotype. The chain employs TRBV15 and TRBJ2-7; weak D call: TRBD1 (6 bases). Germline V lookup: CDR1 LNHNV, CDR2 YYDKDF (reference sequence). The V and J ends lost 1 base and 1 base respectively, with 8 bases between them. This CDR3 has 14 amino acids. The CDR3 DNA is TGTGCCACCAGCAGAGTAGGGGGATCCTACGAGCAGTACTTC. Residues: CATSRVGGSYEQYF.

This clonotype was seen more than once but under ten times. This chain joins TRBV3-1 and TRBJ2-3; D is ambiguous. Germline V CDR1 and CDR2: LGHDT, YNNKEL (reference sequence). This CDR3 is 16 amino acids long. V was cut by 2 bases and J by 4 bases, with 16 bases left in between. CDR3 nucleotide sequence: TGTGCCAGCAGCCAACTCCCGGCCCCTATGGCAGATACGCAGTATTTT. This encodes CASSQLPAPMADTQYF.

This clonotype was seen repeatedly, ten times or more. The chain combines TRBV9 with TRBJ2-2; D unresolved. The germline gives CDR1 SGDLS, CDR2 YYNGEE. V shed 2 bases and J shed 0 bases, with 8 bases lying between them. The CDR3 totals 15 residues. CDR3 loop: CASSVLGTNTGELFF. The DNA for the CDR3 is TGTGCCAGCAGCGTCCTCGGCACGAACACCGGGGAGCTGTTTTTT. Full variable domain (missing parts from reference TRBV9 and TRBJ2-2): DSGVTQTPKHLITATGQRVTLRCSPRSGDLSVYWYQQSLDQGLQFLIQYYNGEERAKGNILERFSAQQFPDLHSELNLSSLELGDSALYFCASSVLGTNTGELFFGEGSRLTVL.

This clonotype was seen at least ten times. The gene calls are TRBV29-1 and TRBJ1-1, with no clear D. Germline CDR1 and CDR2: SQVTM and ANQGSEA. V was cut by 4 bases and J by 4 bases, with 13 bases left in between. The CDR3 runs to 13 residues. The CDR3 protein is CSVVSRGITEAFF. In DNA, the CDR3 is TGCAGCGTTGTATCACGGGGAATCACTGAAGCTTTCTTT.

This clonotype was counted ten times or more. In DNA form, the CDR3 reads TGTGCCAGCAGCGTAGTGCAGCGGGAGAAGTTCTTC. The encoded protein is CASSVVQREKFF. This sequence joins TRBV2 and TRBJ2-1; TRBD2 aligns across 8 bases. CDR1 and CDR2 (germline): SNHLY, FYNNEI. J was trimmed by 14 bases and V by 6 bases; bases with no gene match: 9. The CDR3 covers 12 residues.

This clonotype appeared many times. The chain joins TRBV10-3 to TRBJ2-1, with TRBD2 identical over 15 bases. CDR1 ENHRY and CDR2 SYGVKD come from the germline V gene. V was pared by 5 bases and J by 9 bases, with 8 bases of the junction left unmatched. CDR3 length equals 16 residues. CDR3 coding DNA: TGTGCCATCAGTACCTCCGGGACTAGCGGGGGGAGTGAGCAGTTCTTC. This encodes CAISTSGTSGGSEQFF.

This clonotype was counted ten times or more. V is TRBV5-6 and J is TRBJ2-7; D not certain. Trimming pared 5 bases from V and 3 bases from J, leaving 15 bases between. From germline, CDR1 is SGHDT and CDR2 YYEEEE. The CDR3 covers 14 residues. The CDR3 sequence: CASSRDSRYYEQYF. For the CDR3, the DNA is TGTGCCAGCAGTCGAGACTCCAGATACTACGAGCAGTACTTC.

This clonotype occurred many times. This chain connects TRBV5-1 to TRBJ1-4, with D hard to call. V lost 0 bases and J 8 bases, leaving 8 bases between the germline ends. The germline V gene encodes CDR1 SGHRS and CDR2 YFSETQ. The CDR3 length is 13 residues. The CDR3 here is CASSLGQYEKLFF. CDR3 bases: TGCGCCAGCAGCTTGGGGCAGTACGAAAAACTGTTTTTT. The whole variable domain, remainder taken from reference TRBV5-1 and TRBJ1-4, is KAGVTQTPRYLIKTRGQQVTLSCSPISGHRSVSWYQQTPGQGLQFLFEYFSETQRNKGNFPGRFSGRQFSNSRSEMNVSTLELGDSALYLCASSLGQYEKLFFGSGTQLSVL.

This clonotype was picked up many times. This chain links TRBV18 with TRBJ2-5, with TRBD2 identical over 9 bases. The CDR3 has 14 amino acids. Germline V CDR1 and CDR2: KGHSH, LQKENI. V dropped 6 bases and J dropped 1; count of bases not matched to a gene: 3. CDR3 protein: CASSRLAAQETQYF. The CDR3 region has the DNA TGTGCCAGCTCGCGACTAGCGGCCCAAGAGACCCAGTACTTC.

This clonotype was seen at least ten times. V and J are TRBV20-1 and TRBJ2-7; D possibly matches TRBD1 or TRBD2 (6 bases each). Germline lookup yields CDR1 DFQATT and CDR2 SNEGSKA (reference sequence). This CDR3 has 11 residues. V gave up 7 bases and J gave up 5 bases, with 12 bases separating them. The CDR3 DNA reads TGCAGTGGCACTAGGGGGGACGAGCAGTACTTC. Its translation: CSGTRGDEQYF.

The table lists this clonotype with many counts. The chain joins TRBV6-1 to TRBJ1-2; 9 nucleotides agree with TRBD1. Germline lookup yields CDR1 MNHNS and CDR2 SASEGT. V was clipped by 6 bases and J by 5 bases; unmatched bases: 13. This CDR3 has 16 residues. This CDR3 reads CASSKPGQGLFYGYTF. In DNA, the CDR3 is TGTGCCAGCAGCAAACCGGGACAGGGACTATTTTATGGCTACACCTTC.

This clonotype was observed at least ten times. V gene TRBV4-3 combines with J gene TRBJ2-4, with 12 nucleotides matching TRBD2. CDR1 and CDR2 from the germline V gene are LGHNA and YSLEER. The J segment lost 1 base and the V segment lost 2 bases, leaving 3 bases of the junction unmatched. The CDR3 extends over 17 amino acids. The CDR3 bases are TGCGCCAGCAGCCAATACGGGACTAGCGGGGCCAAAAACATTCAGTACTTC. Encoded protein: CASSQYGTSGAKNIQYF.

Regarding this clonotype: This may be a read error: a much more frequent sequence differs by one nucleotide. The conserved final phenylalanine or tryptophan is absent from the CDR3, which likely points to a read error. The V and J genes are TRBV6-1 and TRBJ2-5; TRBD2 aligns across 8 bases. With 5 bases clipped from V and 0 bases from J, the junction kept 8 bases outside the gene matches. Per germline, CDR1 MNHNS and CDR2 SASEGT. The CDR3 extends over 16 amino acids. CDR3 residues: CASSKPSLADQETQYS. As DNA, the CDR3 is TGTGCCAGCAGTAAACCCTCACTAGCGGACCAAGAGACCCAGTACTCC.

This clonotype was observed many times. CDR3 DNA: TGTGCCAGCACCCCAACAGGGGTCACCGGGGAGCTGTTTTTT. Residues: CASTPTGVTGELFF. The rearrangement links TRBV3-1 to TRBJ2-2; TRBD1 aligns across 7 bases. The CDR3 is made up of 14 amino acids. Germline V gene data show CDR1 as LGHDT and CDR2 as YNNKEL (reference sequence). V dropped 7 bases and J dropped 4; count of bases not matched to a gene: 6.